This T cell receptor (beta chain) comes out of a study of T cells expressing NK-cell markers. Study as a whole: Repertoires of TCR beta were obtained from T cells sorted as CD3+CD56+NKG2C+, CD3+CD56+NKG2C- and CD3+CD56-NKG2C+. Findings and limits, study-wide: A range of about 1.0-8% of CD8+ T cells consisted of dominant NKG2C+ clonotypes in more than five donors. Expanded NKG2C+ T cell clones had unclear HCMV specificity.

Germline-derived CDR1 and CDR2 are SGHDT and YYEEEE. The CDR3 runs 11 residues. 5'RACE template switching with UMIs produced the TCR beta cDNA. TCRdb re-called the 5' RACE reads and shows each CDR3 protein once, DNA omitted. The specimen's table records over 200,000 distinct CDR3 sequences. On this clonotype itself: Its specificity is unknown.

The gene calls are TRBV5-6 and TRBJ2-1. The TCR was taken from a man aged 18 to 35 in good health. Specimen: blood T cells: a sorted CD56 or NKG2C T cell subset, CD4+ or CD8+ T cells, or bulk PBMC T cells (not recorded which). The CDR3 region is CASSARSEQFF.